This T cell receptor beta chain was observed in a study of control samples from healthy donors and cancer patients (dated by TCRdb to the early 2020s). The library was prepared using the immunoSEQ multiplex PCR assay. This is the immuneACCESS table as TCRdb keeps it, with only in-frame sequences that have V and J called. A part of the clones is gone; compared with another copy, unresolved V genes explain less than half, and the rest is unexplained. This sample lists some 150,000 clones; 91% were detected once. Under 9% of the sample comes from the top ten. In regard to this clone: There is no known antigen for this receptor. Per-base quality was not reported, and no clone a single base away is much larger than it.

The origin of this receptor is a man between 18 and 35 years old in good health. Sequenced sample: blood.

Here is the DNA: TGCAGCGTTGCCGGGACAGGGGCGTTCTACGAGCAGTACTTC. This is translated as CSVAGTGAFYEQYF. The sequence is built from TRBV29-1 and TRBJ2-7; 10 central nucleotides agree with TRBD1. Reading the germline V gene gives CDR1 SQVTM and CDR2 ANQGSEA. Inclusive of the bounding cysteine and phenylalanine, the CDR3 is 14 residues long. Of the read, only the CDR3 DNA is kept; its 42 bases are in frame from base 1. The germline V end is reduced by 4 bases and the J end by 3 bases; junction bases left unmatched: 6.